This TCR beta chain was sequenced during a study of cytomegalovirus exposure and HLA in healthy donors. Overall study context: Tens of millions of unique TCRs, all from HLA-typed donors, were included in an early release of the data. Points from the study as a whole: DRB1 had the most TCR associations and HLA-C the fewest, a later analysis found, with rates varying by HLA locus. By a later analysis, the bulk of CMV-associated TCR beta chains appeared HLA-restricted.

Though nominally healthy at sampling, donors likely had unrecorded immune exposures. J lost 4 bases, V lost 0 bases, and 7 bases had no gene match. CDR1 is GTSNPN, CDR2 SVGIG, per germline (reference sequence). The CDR3 length is 15 residues. In the PCR, 60 Vbeta and 13 Jbeta primers were used. TCRdb's copy holds only in-frame clones and misses some; the assay was immunoSEQ multiplex PCR. Of 150,000 to 200,000 clones listed, roughly 79% are singletons. This clone was seen a single time. Its cognate antigen is unknown. Sequencing was carried out using PBMCs. The rearrangement links TRBV30 to TRBJ2-7; 9 bases fit TRBD2. The TCR comes from a woman in her 30s in good health and CMV-seropositive. Written as DNA, the CDR3 is TGTGCCTGGAGTGTCGCGGGGGGGAAGATTTACGAGCAGTACTTC. Protein sequence: CAWSVAGGKIYEQYF.